This T cell receptor (beta chain) originates from a study of blood T cell repertoires in COVID-19. Across the whole study: Whether acute or convalescent, the COVID-19 samples came from the United States, Italy and Spain. T cells, B-cell-depleted T cells, or PBMCs provided the cDNA or gDNA that served as material.

Original processing notes: Using reference gene primer amplification, nucleated cell counts were estimated. TCRdb keeps only in-frame clones here, not all; method: immunoSEQ multiplex PCR. The V and J calls and clone size come from that table; D and trimming were worked out from the DNA. Among roughly 92,000 clones listed, 90% were seen once. CDR1 SGHAT and CDR2 FQNNGV come from the germline V gene. This CDR3 comprises 17 residues. V lost 3 bases, J lost 1 base, and 9 bases stayed unmatched. The chain joins TRBV11-2 to TRBJ2-3; 8 positions agree with TRBD2. The specimen was peripheral blood. The TCR sequence derives from a woman aged 80 or over with active or convalescent COVID-19. CDR3 amino acids: CASSLEGAGGGTDTQYF. As DNA, the CDR3 is TGTGCCAGCAGCTTGGAAGGGGCGGGAGGAGGCACAGATACGCAGTATTTT.